The present entry profiles one T cell receptor beta chain with its context. The sample originates from a study of blood T cell repertoires in COVID-19. Study details: The United States, Italy and Spain supplied acute and convalescent COVID-19 samples.

In the source study's methods: Nucleated cell number was recorded as an estimate derived from reference gene primer amplification. TCRdb keeps only in-frame clones here, not all; method: immunoSEQ multiplex PCR. The D gene and trimming were derived from the DNA, and the V and J assignments and clone size from that table. Of 130,000 to 150,000 clones in the sample, roughly 86% were seen once. CDR3 length: 15 residues. CDR1 is MNHNS and CDR2 is SASEGT in the germline V gene. The V gene lost 2 bases and the J gene lost 9 bases, with 14 bases spanning the gap. The source of this sequence is a man between 65 and 85 years old with acute or convalescent COVID-19. The rearrangement joins TRBV6-1 to TRBJ1-6; no definite D call. The sequencing sample was made of peripheral blood. Written as DNA, the CDR3 is TGTGCCAGCAGTGAACTCCTCTCCCGGGGTTCACCCCTCCACTTT. Its protein is CASSELLSRGSPLHF.